This T cell receptor (beta chain) was identified during a study of shared clonotypes between healthy human individuals. Notes on the study in general: Rarefaction revealed incomplete sorted-subset sequencing despite large depth. Among non-shared clonotypes, generation probabilities were lower than among those shared by all four donors.

J lost 3 bases, V lost 6 bases, and 4 bases had no gene match. Germline V lookup: CDR1 SNHLY, CDR2 FYNNEI. The CDR3 length is 14 residues. As for this clone: Its antigen remains unidentified.

The assay ran at deep level. The repertoire was sequenced with immunoSEQ multiplex PCR; TCRdb's copy has only in-frame clones and lacks some. Of more than 2 million clones in the sample, 90% to 95% were seen once. What was sequenced was naive CD4+ T cells sorted from blood. Subset meaning: CD45RA+ positively selected. The chain uses TRBV2 and TRBJ1-2; 10 nucleotides agree with TRBD1. The receptor was derived from a man younger than 35 in good health. The CDR3 protein is CASRGQGQDYGYTF. CDR3 nucleotides: TGTGCCAGCAGGGGACAGGGGCAGGACTATGGCTACACCTTC.